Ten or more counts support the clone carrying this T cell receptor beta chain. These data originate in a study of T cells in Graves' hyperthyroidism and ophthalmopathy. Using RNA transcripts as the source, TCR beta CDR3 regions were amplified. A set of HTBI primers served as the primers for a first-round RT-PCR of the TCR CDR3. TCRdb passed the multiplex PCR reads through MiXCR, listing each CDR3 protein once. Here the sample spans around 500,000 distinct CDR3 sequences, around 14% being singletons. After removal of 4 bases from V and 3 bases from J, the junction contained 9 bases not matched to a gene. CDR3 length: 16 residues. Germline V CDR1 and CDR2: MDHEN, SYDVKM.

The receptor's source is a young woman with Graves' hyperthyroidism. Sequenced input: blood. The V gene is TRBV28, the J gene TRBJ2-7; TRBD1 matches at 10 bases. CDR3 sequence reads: CASSSAGTGDFYEQYV. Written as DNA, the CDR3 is TGTGCCAGCAGTTCGGCCGGGACAGGGGATTTCTACGAGCAGTACGTC.